The 16 T cell receptor beta chains presented below share a single source sample, sequenced in a study of PD-L1 blockade in urothelial cancer. Data came from immunoSEQ multiplex PCR; TCRdb stores just in-frame clones and leaves some out. The table shows 35,000 to 45,000 clones, with around nine tenths occurring only once. The time point here: pretreatment peripheral blood. The sample consisted of PBMCs, taken around atezolizumab (anti-PD-L1) treatment. The receptors stem from a donor over 35 with urothelial cancer.

The genes are TRBV7-2 and TRBJ1-5; D is unclear. Germline assignment: CDR1 SGHTA and CDR2 FQGNSA. Trimming pared 1 base from V and 11 bases from J, leaving 15 bases between. This CDR3 has 14 amino acids. CDR3 coding DNA: TGTGCCAGCAGCTTAGTCCCACGGTATGAATCCCAGCATTTT. It specifies CASSLVPRYESQHF.

This chain connects TRBV5-1 to TRBJ2-2; the D gene is possibly TRBD2 (5 bases). This CDR3 spans 17 amino acids. Germline assignment: CDR1 SGHRS and CDR2 YFSETQ. Trimming shortened V by 0 bases and J by 0 bases, and 12 bases separated the two germline ends. The CDR3 is CASSLEASPTNTGELFF. CDR3 nucleotides: TGCGCCAGCAGCTTGGAGGCTAGCCCGACGAACACCGGGGAGCTGTTTTTT.

The chain is built from TRBV5-4 and TRBJ2-3, with 7 bases identical to TRBD2. The V and J ends lost 3 bases and 6 bases, in that order; junction bases with no gene match: 4. The length of the CDR3 is 13 residues. CDR1 is SGHNT and CDR2 is YYREEE in the germline V gene (reference sequence). The CDR3 DNA reads as TGTGCCAGCAGCTGGCAACTAGCGGATACGCAGTATTTT. Translation gives CASSWQLADTQYF.

The chain links TRBV7-2 to TRBJ2-1, with TRBD2 identical over 11 bases. The CDR3 is 16 residues long. CDR1 is SGHTA, CDR2 FQGNSA, per germline. V lost 4 bases to trimming and J lost 9 bases; unmatched junction nucleotides: 11. The CDR3 region has the DNA TGTGCCAGCAGCTCCCAGACTAGCGGGATGAACGGTGAGCAGTTCTTC. It translates to CASSSQTSGMNGEQFF.

This chain connects TRBV27 to TRBJ1-4, with TRBD1 identical over 7 bases. V was pared by 8 bases and J by 2 bases, with 11 bases of the junction left unmatched. CDR1 is MNHEY, CDR2 SMNVEV, per germline (reference sequence). This CDR3 is built from 16 residues. This CDR3 reads CASAPQGRSTNEKLFF. The CDR3 coding sequence is TGTGCCAGCGCCCCACAGGGGCGATCTACTAATGAAAAACTGTTTTTT.

The rearrangement joins TRBV30 to TRBJ2-3, with 7 bases identical to TRBD2. CDR1 is GTSNPN and CDR2 is SVGIG in the germline V gene (reference sequence). Unmatched junction bases numbered 11, after V lost 1 base and J lost 10 bases. The CDR3 loop spans 14 amino acids. The CDR3 DNA is TGTGCCTGGAGTGGGGGGGGAGGGCCGGGTCCGCAGTATTTT. As protein: CAWSGGGGPGPQYF.

The rearrangement uses TRBV15 and TRBJ1-5; 11 bases fit TRBD1. Germline CDR1 is LNHNV and CDR2 is YYDKDF (reference sequence). After removal of 0 bases from V and 2 bases from J, the junction contained 6 bases not matched to a gene. This CDR3 region has 18 residues. The CDR3 bases are TGTGCCACCAGCAGAGATTCACCGGGACAGGGGGGCAATCAGCCCCAGCATTTT. It specifies CATSRDSPGQGGNQPQHF.

CDR3 in DNA: TGTGCCAGCAGCGGGACAGGGAAGTATGGCTACACCTTC. Its translation: CASSGTGKYGYTF. The chain carries TRBV5-5 and TRBJ1-2, with 9 bases lining up with TRBD1. Germline CDR1 SGHKS, CDR2 YYEKEE (reference sequence). The CDR3 spans 13 residues. The V gene end was trimmed by 4 bases and the J gene end by 5 bases; junction bases not matched to a gene: 3.

The rearrangement links TRBV7-3 to TRBJ1-1, with 7 bases lining up with TRBD1. The CDR3 sequence is 13 residues long. With V trimmed by 5 bases and J by 3 bases, 3 bases remained unmatched. Germline V lookup: CDR1 SGHTA, CDR2 FQGTGA. CDR3 coding DNA: TGTGCCAGCAGCCCACAGGGGTACACTGAAGCTTTCTTT. Amino acid sequence: CASSPQGYTEAFF. Looking up the rest from reference TRBV7-3 and TRBJ1-1 gives the full variable domain: GAGVSQTPSNKVTEKGKYVELRCDPISGHTALYWYRQSLGQGPEFLIYFQGTGAADDSGLPNDRFFAVRPEGSVSTLKIQRTERGDSAVYLCASSPQGYTEAFFGQGTRLTVV.

The J gene is TRBJ1-2, the V gene TRBV11-3, with 8 bases that match TRBD1. The CDR3 spans 15 residues. Per germline, CDR1 SGHNT and CDR2 YENEEA. V lost 5 bases and J lost 8; bases outside the gene matches: 13. DNA for the CDR3: TGTGCCAGCAGCACCAACGGACAGGGCCTCGGGGGCTACACCTTC. Its protein is CASSTNGQGLGGYTF.

The rearrangement links TRBV10-2 to TRBJ1-4, with D unresolved. The germline V and J ends were trimmed by 4 bases and 3 bases, with 9 bases remaining between them. There are 14 residues in the CDR3. Germline V CDR1 and CDR2: WSHSY, SAAADI. The CDR3 DNA follows: TGCGCCAGCAGTGCACAGAGACCTAATGAAAAACTGTTTTTT. This encodes CASSAQRPNEKLFF.

The gene calls are TRBV18 and TRBJ2-7; possible D gene TRBD1, 6 bases. Between the trimmed V and J ends, which lost 0 bases and 6 bases, there was a span of 21 bases. The V gene's germline CDR1 is KGHSH and CDR2 LQKENI. The CDR3 is 17 residues long. DNA for the CDR3: TGTGCCAGCTCACCACCCTCGGGTATGAACAGGGCAACCGAGCAGTACTTC. It yields the protein CASSPPSGMNRATEQYF. The entire variable domain, with the rest obtained from reference TRBV18 and TRBJ2-7, is as follows: NAGVMQNPRHLVRRRGQEARLRCSPMKGHSHVYWYRQLPEEGLKFMVYLQKENIIDESGMPKERFSAEFPKEGPSILRIQQVVRGDSAAYFCASSPPSGMNRATEQYFGPGTRLTVT.

V usage is TRBV29-1 and J usage is TRBJ1-2; TRBD1 is a possible D gene (5 bases). Looked up from germline, CDR1 is SQVTM and CDR2 is ANQGSEA. This CDR3 spans 10 amino acids. The ends were cut back, 7 bases at V and 8 bases at J, with 11 bases in the middle. The CDR3 spells CSAGGGGYTF. DNA of the CDR3: TGCAGCGCTGGGGGAGGGGGCTACACCTTC.

V usage is TRBV19 and J usage is TRBJ2-7; 8 bases fit TRBD1. Trimming cost V 4 bases and J 0 bases; bases outside gene matches: 11. CDR1 is LNHDA, CDR2 SQIVND, per germline (reference sequence). This CDR3 is 17 amino acids long. The CDR3 DNA follows: TGTGCCAGTAGTAACCGGGACAGGACGAGGAGCTCCTACGAGCAGTACTTC. The encoded protein is CASSNRDRTRSSYEQYF. The full variable domain, its missing parts supplied by reference TRBV19 and TRBJ2-7, is DGGITQSPKYLFRKEGQNVTLSCEQNLNHDAMYWYRQDPGQGLRLIYYSQIVNDFQKGDIAEGYSVSREKKESFPLTVTSAQKNPTAFYLCASSNRDRTRSSYEQYFGPGTRLTVT.

The V call is TRBV15, the J call TRBJ2-3; the match to TRBD2 covers 8 bases. Trimming took 1 base from V and 1 from J; bases not matched to a gene: 4. The CDR3 length is 16 residues. From germline, CDR1 is LNHNV and CDR2 YYDKDF (reference sequence). The CDR3 region has the DNA TGTGCCACCAGCAGAGCAGCGGGAGCGGGCACAGATACGCAGTATTTT. It codes for CATSRAAGAGTDTQYF.

The chain employs TRBV7-9 and TRBJ2-1; 8 bases fit TRBD2. The germline CDR1 and CDR2 sequences are SEHNR and FQNEAQ (reference sequence). The V segment lost 5 bases and the J segment 9 bases; nucleotides outside the gene matches: 12. The CDR3 runs 15 residues. CDR3 protein: CASSTSLAGGSEQFF. CDR3 DNA sequence: TGTGCCAGCAGCACCAGTCTTGCGGGAGGCTCTGAGCAGTTCTTC.